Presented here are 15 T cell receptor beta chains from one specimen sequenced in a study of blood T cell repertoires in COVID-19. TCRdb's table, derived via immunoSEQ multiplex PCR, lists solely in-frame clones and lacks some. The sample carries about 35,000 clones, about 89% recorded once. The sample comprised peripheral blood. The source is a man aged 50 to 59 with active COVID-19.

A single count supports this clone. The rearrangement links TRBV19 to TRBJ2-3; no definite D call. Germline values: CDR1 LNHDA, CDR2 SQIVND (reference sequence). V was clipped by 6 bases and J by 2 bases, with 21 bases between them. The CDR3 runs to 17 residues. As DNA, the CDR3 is TGTGCCAGTAGCCCAAAGACTGGCGGAGACCTCACAGATACGCAGTATTTT. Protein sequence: CASSPKTGGDLTDTQYF.

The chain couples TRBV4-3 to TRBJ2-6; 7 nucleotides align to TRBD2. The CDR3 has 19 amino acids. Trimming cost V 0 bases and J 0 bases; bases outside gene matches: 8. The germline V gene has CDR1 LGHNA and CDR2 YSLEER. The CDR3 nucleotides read TGCGCCAGCAGCCAAGATTGGGGGGGGTTAGGCTCTGGGGCCAACGTCCTGACTTTC. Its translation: CASSQDWGGLGSGANVLTF.

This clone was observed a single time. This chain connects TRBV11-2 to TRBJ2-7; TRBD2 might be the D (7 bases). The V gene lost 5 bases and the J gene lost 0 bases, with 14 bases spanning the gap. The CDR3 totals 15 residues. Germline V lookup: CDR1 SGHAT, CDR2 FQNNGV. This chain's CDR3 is CASSPWGGLSYEQYF. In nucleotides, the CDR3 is TGTGCCAGCAGCCCGTGGGGGGGGCTCTCCTACGAGCAGTACTTC.

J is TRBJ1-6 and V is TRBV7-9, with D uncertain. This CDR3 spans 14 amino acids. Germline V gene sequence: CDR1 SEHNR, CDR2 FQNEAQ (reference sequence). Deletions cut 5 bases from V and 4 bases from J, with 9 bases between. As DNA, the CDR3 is TGTGCCAGCAGCCTAGACAAATATAATTCACCCCTCCACTTT. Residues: CASSLDKYNSPLHF. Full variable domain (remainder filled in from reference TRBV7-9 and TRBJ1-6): DTGVSQNPRHKITKRGQNVTFRCDPISEHNRLYWYRQTLGQGPEFLTYFQNEAQLEKSRLLSDRFSAERPKGSFSTLEIQRTEQGDSAMYLCASSLDKYNSPLHFGNGTRLTVT.

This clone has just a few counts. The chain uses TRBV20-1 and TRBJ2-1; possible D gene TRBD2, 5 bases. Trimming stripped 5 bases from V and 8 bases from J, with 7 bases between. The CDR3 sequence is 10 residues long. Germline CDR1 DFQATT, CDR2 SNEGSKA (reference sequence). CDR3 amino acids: CSAERDEQFF. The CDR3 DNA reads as TGCAGTGCTGAGAGGGATGAGCAGTTCTTC.

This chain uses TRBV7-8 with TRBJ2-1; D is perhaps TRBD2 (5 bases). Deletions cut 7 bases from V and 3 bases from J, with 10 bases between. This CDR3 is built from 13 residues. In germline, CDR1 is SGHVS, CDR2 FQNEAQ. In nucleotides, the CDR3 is TGTGCCAGCACTAGCCGGAACTACAATGAGCAGTTCTTC. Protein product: CASTSRNYNEQFF.

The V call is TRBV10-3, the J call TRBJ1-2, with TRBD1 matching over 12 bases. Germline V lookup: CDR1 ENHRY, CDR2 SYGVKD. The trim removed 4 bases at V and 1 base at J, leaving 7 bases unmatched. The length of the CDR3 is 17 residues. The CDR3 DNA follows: TGTGCCATCAGTGCTGGGGGACAGGGGGCCTTTAACTATGGCTACACCTTC. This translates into CAISAGGQGAFNYGYTF.

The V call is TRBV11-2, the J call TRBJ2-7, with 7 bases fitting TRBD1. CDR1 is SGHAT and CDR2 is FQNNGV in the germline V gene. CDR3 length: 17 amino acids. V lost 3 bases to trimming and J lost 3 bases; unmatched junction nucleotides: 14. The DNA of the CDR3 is TGTGCCAGCAGCTTCGAAGGGACAGCCCGTCGGGGCTACGAGCAGTACTTC. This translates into CASSFEGTARRGYEQYF.

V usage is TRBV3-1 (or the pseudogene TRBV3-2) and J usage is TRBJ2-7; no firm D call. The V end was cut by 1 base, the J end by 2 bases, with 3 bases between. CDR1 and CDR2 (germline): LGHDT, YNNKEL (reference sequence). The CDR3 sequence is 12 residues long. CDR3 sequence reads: CASSQGAYEQYF. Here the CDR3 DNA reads TGTGCCAGCAGCCAAGGCGCCTACGAGCAGTACTTC.

The CDR3 is CASSARTGANSPLHF. For the CDR3, the DNA is TGTGCCAGCAGCGCCCGGACAGGGGCTAATTCACCCCTCCACTTT. The rearrangement uses TRBV9 and TRBJ1-6; 9 bases align to TRBD1. CDR1 is SGDLS, CDR2 YYNGEE, per germline. The CDR3 covers 15 residues. V shed 3 bases, J shed 6 bases, and the junction held 4 bases outside the gene matches. The complete variable domain, with remaining parts taken from reference TRBV9 and TRBJ1-6, reads DSGVTQTPKHLITATGQRVTLRCSPRSGDLSVYWYQQSLDQGLQFLIQYYNGEERAKGNILERFSAQQFPDLHSELNLSSLELGDSALYFCASSARTGANSPLHFGNGTRLTVT.

CDR3 coding DNA: TGCGCCAGCAGCTTGGGGACTAGCGGGAGGGCGTGGACAGATACGCAGTATTTT. This gives the protein CASSLGTSGRAWTDTQYF. V is TRBV5-1 and J is TRBJ2-3, with 15 bases aligning to TRBD2. Per the germline V gene, CDR1 is SGHRS and CDR2 is YFSETQ. This CDR3 has 18 residues. Trimming at V came to 0 bases and at J to 3 bases, leaving 5 bases not matched to a gene.

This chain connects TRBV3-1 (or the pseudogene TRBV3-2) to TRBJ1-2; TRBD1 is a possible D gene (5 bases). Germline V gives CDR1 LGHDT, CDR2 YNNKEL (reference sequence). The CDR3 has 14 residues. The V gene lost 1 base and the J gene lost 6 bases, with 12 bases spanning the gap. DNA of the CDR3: TGTGCCAGCAGCCAAGGTTTCCAGGGTAATGGCTACACCTTC. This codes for CASSQGFQGNGYTF.

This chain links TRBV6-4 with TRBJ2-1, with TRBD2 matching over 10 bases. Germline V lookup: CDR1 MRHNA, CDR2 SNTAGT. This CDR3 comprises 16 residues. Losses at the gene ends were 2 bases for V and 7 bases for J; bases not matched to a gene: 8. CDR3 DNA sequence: TGTGCCAGCAGTGACGTGGGGACTAGCGATGTGAATGAGCAGTTCTTC. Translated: CASSDVGTSDVNEQFF.

The CDR3 bases are TGTGCCAGCAGCGCTACCGGGACAGGGGGCACTGAAGCTTTCTTT. Protein sequence: CASSATGTGGTEAFF. This chain uses TRBV7-9 with TRBJ1-1; TRBD1 aligns across 11 bases. Looked up from germline, CDR1 is SEHNR and CDR2 is FQNEAQ (reference sequence). CDR3 length equals 15 residues. The V segment lost 5 bases and the J segment 4 bases; nucleotides outside the gene matches: 6. The complete variable domain, with remaining parts taken from reference TRBV7-9 and TRBJ1-1, reads DTGVSQNPRHKITKRGQNVTFRCDPISEHNRLYWYRQTLGQGPEFLTYFQNEAQLEKSRLLSDRFSAERPKGSFSTLEIQRTEQGDSAMYLCASSATGTGGTEAFFGQGTRLTVV.

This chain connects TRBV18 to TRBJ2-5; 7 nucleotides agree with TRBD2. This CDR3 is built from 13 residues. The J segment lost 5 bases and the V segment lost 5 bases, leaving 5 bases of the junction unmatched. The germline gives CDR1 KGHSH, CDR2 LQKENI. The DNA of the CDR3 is TGTGCCAGCTCAATAACTAGCGATGAGACCCAGTACTTC. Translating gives CASSITSDETQYF.